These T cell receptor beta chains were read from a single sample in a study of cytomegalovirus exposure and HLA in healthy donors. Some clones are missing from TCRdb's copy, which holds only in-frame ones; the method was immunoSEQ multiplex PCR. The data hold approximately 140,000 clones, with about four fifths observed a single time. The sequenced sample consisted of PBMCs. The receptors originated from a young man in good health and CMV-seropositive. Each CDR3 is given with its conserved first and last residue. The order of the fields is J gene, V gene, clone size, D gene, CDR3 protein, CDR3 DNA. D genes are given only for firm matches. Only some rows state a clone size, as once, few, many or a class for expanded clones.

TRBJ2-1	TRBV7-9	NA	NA	CASSLRGGRESRNEQFF	TGTGCCAGCAGCTTAAGGGGGGGGCGCGAAAGCAGGAATGAGCAGTTCTTC
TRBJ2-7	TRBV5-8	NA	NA	CASFRRRERYEQYF	TGTGCCAGTTTCCGGCGGAGGGAGCGGTACGAGCAGTACTTC
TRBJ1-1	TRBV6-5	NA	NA	CASTSYRPQGTEAFF	TGTGCCAGCACCAGTTATCGGCCCCAGGGGACTGAAGCTTTCTTT
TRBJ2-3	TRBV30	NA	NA	CAWSTGEGPLSTDTQYF	TGTGCCTGGAGTACGGGGGAAGGTCCCTTAAGCACAGATACGCAGTATTTT
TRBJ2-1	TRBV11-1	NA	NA	CASSLGPTRANEQFF	TGTGCCAGCAGCTTAGGCCCGACTAGAGCCAATGAGCAGTTCTTC
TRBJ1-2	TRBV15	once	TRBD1	CATSTLTGENYGYTF	TGTGCCACCAGCACCTTAACAGGGGAGAACTATGGCTACACCTTC
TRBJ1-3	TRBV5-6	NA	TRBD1	CASRQTGGGGNTIYF	TGTGCCAGCAGACAGACAGGGGGCGGTGGAAACACCATATATTTT
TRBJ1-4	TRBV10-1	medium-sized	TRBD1	CASSDTGTEEKLFF	TGCGCCAGCAGTGATACCGGGACAGAAGAAAAACTGTTTTTT
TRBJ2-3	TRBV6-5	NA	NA	CASSYSTLATDTQYF	TGTGCCAGCAGTTACTCGACCCTAGCGACAGATACGCAGTATTTT
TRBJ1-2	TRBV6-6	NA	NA	CASSRTARGYTF	TGTGCCAGCAGTCGAACCGCCAGGGGCTACACCTTC
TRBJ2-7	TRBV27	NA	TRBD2	CASSLSSGRHYEQYF	TGTGCCAGCAGTTTATCTAGCGGGAGGCACTACGAGCAGTACTTC
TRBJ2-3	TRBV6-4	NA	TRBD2	CASSATSGRQDTQYF	TGTGCCAGCAGCGCGACTAGCGGGAGACAAGATACGCAGTATTTT
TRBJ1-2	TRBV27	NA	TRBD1	CASSPGQGSYGYTF	TGTGCCAGCAGCCCGGGACAGGGATCCTATGGCTACACCTTC
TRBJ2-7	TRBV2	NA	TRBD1	CASSVGTGINSYEQYF	TGTGCCAGCAGCGTAGGGACAGGGATCAACTCCTACGAGCAGTACTTC
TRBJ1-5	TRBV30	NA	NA	CAWSRGDSNQPQHF	TGTGCCTGGAGTAGGGGCGATAGCAATCAGCCCCAGCATTTT
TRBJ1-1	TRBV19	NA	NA	CASAEGYGSTEAFF	TGTGCCAGCGCAGAGGGCTATGGTAGCACTGAAGCTTTCTTT
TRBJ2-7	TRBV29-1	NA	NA	CSVEDPVSNEQYF	TGCAGCGTTGAAGATCCAGTATCGAACGAGCAGTACTTC
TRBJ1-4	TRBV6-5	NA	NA	CASSYSRGAGEKLFF	TGTGCCAGCAGTTACTCGCGGGGGGCGGGAGAAAAACTGTTTTTT
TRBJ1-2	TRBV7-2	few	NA	CASSLEGPSNYGYTF	TGTGCCAGCAGCTTAGAGGGGCCATCCAACTATGGCTACACCTTC
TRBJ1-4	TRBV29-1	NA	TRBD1	CSVADRGGDEKLFF	TGCAGCGTTGCGGACAGGGGAGGCGATGAAAAACTGTTTTTT